The rows below give T cell receptor beta chains drawn from one sample of a study of blood T cell repertoires in COVID-19. The protocol was immunoSEQ multiplex PCR, while the TCRdb copy is restricted to in-frame clones and leaves out a portion. The sample yields about 80,000 clones, around 80% seen once. The sequencing input was peripheral blood. Receptor source: a woman in her 70s with acute or convalescent COVID-19. Both conserved end residues are part of each CDR3. Fields, in order: clone size, V gene, D gene, J gene, CDR3 protein, CDR3 DNA. D genes are given only for firm matches. Expanded clones are given a class, and other clones once, few, many or no size at all.

size: once
V: TRBV9
D: TRBD1
J: TRBJ1-1
CDR3: CASSVGGRGLLSTEAFF
DNA: TGTGCCAGCAGCGTAGGCGGCAGGGGGCTTTTGAGCACTGAAGCTTTCTTT

size: NA
V: TRBV20-1
D: TRBD1
J: TRBJ2-5
CDR3: CSASGQGQETQYF
DNA: TGCAGTGCCAGTGGACAGGGGCAAGAGACCCAGTACTTC

size: NA
V: TRBV2
D: NA
J: TRBJ2-1
CDR3: CASRGARGKLNEQFF
DNA: TGTGCCAGCAGAGGGGCGCGCGGGAAACTCAATGAGCAGTTCTTC

size: NA
V: TRBV29-1
D: NA
J: TRBJ2-5
CDR3: CSVTDLYQETQYF
DNA: TGCAGCGTGACAGACCTGTACCAAGAGACCCAGTACTTC

size: few
V: TRBV13
D: TRBD1
J: TRBJ2-7
CDR3: CASSFRGLDHEQYF
DNA: TGTGCCAGCAGCTTTAGGGGGCTAGACCACGAGCAGTACTTC

size: few
V: TRBV12-3/TRBV12-4
D: NA
J: TRBJ1-2
CDR3: CASSLTANYGYTF
DNA: TGTGCCAGCAGTCTGACAGCTAACTATGGCTACACCTTC

size: NA
V: TRBV19
D: NA
J: TRBJ2-7
CDR3: CASSSPGDEQYF
DNA: TGTGCCAGTAGTTCCCCAGGGGACGAGCAGTACTTC

size: NA
V: TRBV28
D: TRBD2
J: TRBJ2-1
CDR3: CASKGTSGISYNEQFF
DNA: TGTGCCAGCAAGGGGACTAGCGGGATTTCCTACAATGAGCAGTTCTTC

size: NA
V: TRBV2
D: TRBD2
J: TRBJ2-7
CDR3: CASRSQSGRGEQYF
DNA: TGTGCCAGCAGGTCCCAAAGCGGGAGGGGCGAGCAGTACTTC

size: NA
V: TRBV30
D: NA
J: TRBJ1-2
CDR3: CAWSSLDRNYGYTF
DNA: TGTGCCTGGAGTTCCTTAGACAGAAACTATGGCTACACCTTC

size: NA
V: TRBV5-1
D: TRBD1
J: TRBJ2-2
CDR3: CASSVRDRANTGELFF
DNA: TGCGCCAGCAGCGTCCGGGACAGGGCAAACACCGGGGAGCTGTTTTTT

size: NA
V: TRBV2
D: NA
J: TRBJ1-4
CDR3: CASSEFDRPTTLFF
DNA: TGTGCCAGCAGTGAATTTGACAGGCCCACGACCCTGTTTTTT

size: once
V: TRBV24-1
D: TRBD1
J: TRBJ1-4
CDR3: CATSDPGTVGEKLFF
DNA: TGTGCCACCAGTGATCCCGGGACAGTGGGGGAAAAACTGTTTTTT

size: NA
V: TRBV6-1
D: NA
J: TRBJ2-7
CDR3: CASSESARGQYF
DNA: TGTGCCAGCAGTGAATCAGCGCGAGGGCAGTACTTC

size: NA
V: TRBV4-1
D: NA
J: TRBJ1-1
CDR3: CASRGPTVNTEAFF
DNA: TGCGCCAGCAGGGGGCCCACAGTGAACACTGAAGCTTTCTTT

size: NA
V: TRBV30
D: TRBD1
J: TRBJ1-1
CDR3: CAWSRQGGLEAFF
DNA: TGTGCCTGGAGTCGGCAGGGGGGTTTGGAAGCTTTCTTT